This T cell receptor (beta chain) was recovered during a study of shared clonotypes between healthy human individuals. The study's findings and limits: Several donors shared approximately 5% of their naive CD4 clonotypes. Unshared clonotypes carried lower generation probabilities than those common to all four donors.

Every contributor of samples was a Caucasian grown-up residing in Nashville, Tennessee. Worth noting for this clone: Antigen specificity is unknown.

Germline trimming cut 2 bases from V and 7 bases from J; bases unmatched to any gene: 13. In germline, CDR1 is GTSNPN, CDR2 SVGIG (reference sequence). The CDR3 is 15 amino acids. Libraries were prepared by immunoSEQ multiplex PCR; TCRdb keeps only in-frame clonotypes and omits some of them. The sample yields more than 2,000,000 clones, roughly nine tenths seen once. Material for sequencing was naive CD4+ T cells sorted from blood. Subset: CD45RA+ positively selected. The origin of this receptor is a man younger than 30 in good health. J is TRBJ2-5 and V is TRBV30, with 7 bases identical to TRBD2. In DNA, the CDR3 is TGTGCCTGGAGTCCCGGGACTACAAGTAGTGGGACCCAGTACTTC. It yields the protein CAWSPGTTSSGTQYF.